This T cell receptor (beta chain) originates from a study of blood T cell repertoires in COVID-19. Across the whole study: Sites across the United States, Italy and Spain contributed samples from acute and convalescent COVID-19.

This CDR3 spans 14 amino acids. V lost 7 bases and J lost 9; bases outside the gene matches: 10. Clones were sequenced by immunoSEQ multiplex PCR, and TCRdb holds only the in-frame ones, with some missing. In the table there are about 360,000 clones, roughly 90% of which are singletons. This clone is a singleton in its sample. The sequence came from a woman aged 55-70 years with COVID-19, enrolled during active disease. Sequenced: peripheral blood. V gene TRBV5-3 combines with J gene TRBJ2-1; 10 bases map to TRBD2. TRBV5-3 belongs to the ORF category, with a function that is uncertain. The chain's CDR3 is CARQSGGASSEQFF. In DNA form, the CDR3 reads TGTGCCAGACAGAGCGGGGGGGCCAGCTCTGAGCAGTTCTTC.